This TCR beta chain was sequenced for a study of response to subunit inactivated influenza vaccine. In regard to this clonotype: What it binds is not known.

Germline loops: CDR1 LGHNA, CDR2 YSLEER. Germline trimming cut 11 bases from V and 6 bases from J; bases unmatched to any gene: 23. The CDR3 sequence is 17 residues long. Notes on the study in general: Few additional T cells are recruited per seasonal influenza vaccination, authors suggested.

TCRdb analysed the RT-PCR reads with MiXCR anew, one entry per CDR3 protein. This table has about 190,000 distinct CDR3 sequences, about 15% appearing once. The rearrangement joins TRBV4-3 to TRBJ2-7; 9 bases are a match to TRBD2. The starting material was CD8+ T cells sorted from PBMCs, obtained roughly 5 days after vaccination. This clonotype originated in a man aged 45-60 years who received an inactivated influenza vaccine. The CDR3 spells CARPLAGVFLGFCEQYF. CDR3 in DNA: TGCGCCCGTCCTTTAGCGGGAGTATTTCTGGGGTTTTGCGAGCAGTACTTC.